A single sample is the source of the 20 T cell receptor beta chains below, sequenced in a study of shared clonotypes between healthy human individuals. The table came from immunoSEQ multiplex PCR; TCRdb's copy has only in-frame clones and leaves some out. Found here are roughly 2.5 million clones, approximately 94% of them singletons; the top ten hold around 0.14%. The material sequenced was naive CD4+ T cells sorted from blood. Subset reported: CD45RA+ positively selected. Receptors were obtained from a man aged 18 to 29 in good health.

The V and J genes are TRBV5-1 and TRBJ1-1; D is unresolved. This CDR3 has 15 amino acids. Germline values: CDR1 SGHRS, CDR2 YFSETQ. V dropped 0 bases and J dropped 1 base, with 10 bases sitting between them. The DNA of the CDR3 is TGCGCCAGCAGCTTGGCCTACAACTCGAACACTGAAGCTTTCTTT. It specifies CASSLAYNSNTEAFF.

V is TRBV14 and J is TRBJ1-1; possible D gene TRBD1, 5 bases. The CDR3 length is 16 residues. The germline gives CDR1 SGHDN, CDR2 FVKESK. Trimming took off 4 bases at V and 5 bases at J, with 20 bases between the two ends. In DNA form, the CDR3 reads TGTGCCAGCAGCCTTTGGGACGCCCCAGAAGGGACTGAAGCTTTCTTT. It yields the protein CASSLWDAPEGTEAFF. Looking up the rest from reference TRBV14 and TRBJ1-1 gives the full variable domain: EAGVTQFPSHSVIEKGQTVTLRCDPISGHDNLYWYRRVMGKEIKFLLHFVKESKQDESGMPNNRFLAERTGGTYSTLKVQPAELEDSGVYFCASSLWDAPEGTEAFFGQGTRLTVV.

The chain uses TRBV13 and TRBJ2-5, with TRBD1 as a possible D gene (6 bases). The V gene lost 5 bases and the J gene lost 2 bases, with 9 bases spanning the gap. The CDR3 length is 13 residues. In germline, CDR1 is PRHDT, CDR2 FYEKMQ (reference sequence). The CDR3 is CASSPDRQETQYF. Here the CDR3 DNA reads TGTGCCAGCAGCCCGGACAGACAAGAGACCCAGTACTTC.

The chain joins TRBV2 to TRBJ2-2, with 11 bases aligning to TRBD2. V dropped 7 bases and J dropped 3; count of bases not matched to a gene: 4. Germline CDR1 and CDR2: SNHLY and FYNNEI. This CDR3 has 15 residues. The CDR3 region is CASKGTSGYTGELFF. Written as DNA, the CDR3 is TGTGCCAGCAAAGGGACTAGCGGTTACACCGGGGAGCTGTTTTTT.

The chain joins TRBV7-2 to TRBJ1-6; D possibly corresponds to TRBD1 (5 bases). Germline V CDR1 and CDR2: SGHTA, FQGNSA. V lost 10 bases and J 7 bases, leaving 17 bases between the germline ends. CDR3 size: 14 residues. The chain's CDR3 is CAIERDGENSPLHF. The DNA of the CDR3 is TGTGCCATCGAGCGGGACGGCGAGAATTCACCCCTCCACTTT.

This sequence joins TRBV28 and TRBJ2-5, with D maybe TRBD2 (5 bases). The V and J ends lost 3 bases and 0 bases respectively, with 14 bases between them. Germline CDR1 is MDHEN and CDR2 is SYDVKM. There are 16 residues in the CDR3. The DNA of the CDR3 is TGTGCCAGCAGTTTGCCCTCGGGATTCAACCAAGAGACCCAGTACTTC. Protein sequence: CASSLPSGFNQETQYF.

The CDR3 is CASSVHSGGSDTQYF. CDR3 nucleotide sequence: TGTGCCAGCAGCGTACATAGCGGGGGGTCAGATACGCAGTATTTT. The chain combines TRBV7-8 with TRBJ2-3, with 10 bases lining up with TRBD2. Unmatched junction bases numbered 6, after V lost 5 bases and J lost 4 bases. Germline V gene sequence: CDR1 SGHVS, CDR2 FQNEAQ. The CDR3 consists of 15 residues.

This clone was counted only a few times. Other DNA sequences from this sample encode an identical CDR3 as well. This chain uses TRBV7-2 with TRBJ2-7; D remains ambiguous. V was shortened by 4 bases and J by 7 bases, with 8 bases between the two germline ends. Germline CDR1 is SGHTA and CDR2 is FQGNSA. CDR3 size: 11 residues. Here the CDR3 reads CASSSSREQYF. CDR3 sequence (DNA): TGTGCCAGCAGCTCCTCTAGGGAGCAGTACTTC.

The chain is built from TRBV30 and TRBJ2-7; 12 bases are shared with TRBD2. The length of the CDR3 is 15 residues. Unmatched junction bases numbered 4, after V lost 0 bases and J lost 4 bases. Germline V lookup: CDR1 GTSNPN, CDR2 SVGIG (reference sequence). The CDR3 DNA reads TGTGCCTGGAGTGTGTCTAGCGGGAGGGGGTACGAGCAGTACTTC. This encodes CAWSVSSGRGYEQYF.

This chain links TRBV7-9 with TRBJ1-2; maybe TRBD1 (6 bases). The CDR3 covers 14 residues. V was shortened by 1 base and J by 7 bases, with 13 bases between the two germline ends. The germline V gene has CDR1 SEHNR and CDR2 FQNEAQ (reference sequence). This CDR3 is CASSLGGGLGGYTF. The CDR3 DNA follows: TGTGCCAGCAGCTTAGGCGGGGGCCTGGGTGGCTACACCTTC.

V and J are TRBV4-2 and TRBJ2-7; 8 nucleotides align to TRBD2. The junction had 8 bases not matched to a gene; V was cut back by 0 bases and J by 7 bases. The CDR3 sequence is 15 residues long. CDR1 is LGHNA, CDR2 YNFKEQ, per germline. For the CDR3, the DNA is TGTGCCAGCAGCCAAGATCTCGGGGGGGCTCGGGAGCAGTACTTC. This translates into CASSQDLGGAREQYF.

The V call is TRBV5-1, the J call TRBJ2-5, with a tentative D call TRBD2 (6 bases). Germline assignment: CDR1 SGHRS and CDR2 YFSETQ. This CDR3 is built from 18 residues. Between the trimmed V and J ends, which lost 2 bases and 4 bases, there was a span of 24 bases. This CDR3 reads CASSFPRPGALALETQYF. CDR3 DNA sequence: TGCGCCAGCAGCTTCCCGCGGCCGGGAGCGCTGGCCCTAGAGACCCAGTACTTC.

The rearrangement uses TRBV5-1 and TRBJ1-6; 10 bases match TRBD1. The V gene's germline CDR1 is SGHRS and CDR2 YFSETQ. CDR3 length: 14 amino acids. Losses at the gene ends were 4 bases for V and 9 bases for J; bases not matched to a gene: 4. The CDR3 DNA is TGCGCCAGCAGCCGGACAGGGGGGGCTTCACCCCTCCACTTT. This encodes CASSRTGGASPLHF.

The chain has TRBV5-1 and TRBJ2-7, with 10 bases aligning to TRBD1. The CDR3 runs to 17 residues. CDR1 and CDR2 from the germline V gene are SGHRS and YFSETQ. The V segment lost 4 bases and the J segment 2 bases; nucleotides outside the gene matches: 12. CDR3 residues: CASSVPSSGTGAYEQYF. The DNA for the CDR3 is TGCGCCAGCAGCGTGCCATCATCCGGGACAGGGGCCTACGAGCAGTACTTC.

As DNA, the CDR3 is TGTGCCAGCAGCTTACACGGTAAACCCTCCTACAATGAGCAGTTCTTC. Translation: CASSLHGKPSYNEQFF. The gene calls are TRBV11-3 and TRBJ2-1; no reliable D call. The germline V and J ends were trimmed by 2 bases and 0 bases, with 11 bases remaining between them. The germline V gene has CDR1 SGHNT and CDR2 YENEEA. The CDR3 length is 16 residues.

The gene calls are TRBV5-1 and TRBJ2-1, with 8 bases fitting TRBD2. In germline, CDR1 is SGHRS, CDR2 YFSETQ. CDR3 length equals 17 residues. V was pared by 3 bases and J by 2 bases, with 10 bases of the junction left unmatched. CDR3 residues: CASSYRTSSPAYNEQFF. DNA of the CDR3: TGCGCCAGCAGCTACAGGACTAGCAGCCCTGCCTACAATGAGCAGTTCTTC.

This rearrangement joins TRBV30 to TRBJ2-1; 7 nucleotides align to TRBD2. Unmatched junction bases numbered 6, after V lost 0 bases and J lost 1 base. The CDR3 loop spans 16 amino acids. Germline CDR1 reads GTSNPN; CDR2 reads SVGIG (reference sequence). The CDR3 here is CAWSVKWEGSYNEQFF. In DNA form, the CDR3 reads TGTGCCTGGAGTGTAAAGTGGGAGGGTTCCTACAATGAGCAGTTCTTC.

V usage is TRBV19 and J usage is TRBJ1-3, with D perhaps matching TRBD1 (6 bases). From germline, CDR1 is LNHDA and CDR2 SQIVND (reference sequence). The V and J ends lost 9 bases and 4 bases respectively, with 19 bases between them. The CDR3 runs 15 residues. The CDR3 loop reads CASQGQPLGGNTIYF. In DNA, the CDR3 is TGTGCCAGCCAAGGACAGCCTCTGGGGGGAAACACCATATATTTT. Variable domain in full (rest from reference TRBV19 and TRBJ1-3): DGGITQSPKYLFRKEGQNVTLSCEQNLNHDAMYWYRQDPGQGLRLIYYSQIVNDFQKGDIAEGYSVSREKKESFPLTVTSAQKNPTAFYLCASQGQPLGGNTIYFGEGSWLTVV.

This clone is a singleton in its sample. Germline is not matched at one junction end, which may reflect a read error. The V call is TRBV19, the J call TRBJ2-1, with a tentative D call TRBD1 (6 bases). This CDR3 comprises 12 residues. Germline-derived CDR1 and CDR2 are LNHDA and SQIVND (reference sequence). The CDR3 loop reads CASSPGGPKMIF. The CDR3, as DNA: TGTGCCAGTAGTCCTGGGGGCCCGAAGATGATCTTC.

The rearrangement joins TRBV9 to TRBJ2-1; 7 nucleotides agree with TRBD2. The CDR3 extends over 16 amino acids. In germline, CDR1 is SGDLS, CDR2 YYNGEE. The junction had 3 bases not matched to a gene; V was cut back by 0 bases and J by 0 bases. The CDR3 DNA reads TGTGCCAGCAGCGTAGCCCTAGCGGTCTCCTACAATGAGCAGTTCTTC. As protein: CASSVALAVSYNEQFF.